The 19 T cell receptor beta chains below come from one sample, sequenced in a study of CD8 T cells in Susac syndrome (dated by TCRdb to the late 2010s). The library relied on the immunoSEQ multiplex PCR assay. RNA was extracted using the RNeasy kit, and roughly 0.5 to 1 microgram was reverse transcribed with random hexamers. The raw public data were reprocessed by TCRdb itself: fastp quality trimming at Q25, MiXCR clonotype calling, in-frame beta chains only. Every CDR3 protein is listed once, alongside the most common genes and DNA of its rows. Across this sample there are roughly 120,000 distinct CDR3 sequences, with 93% seen only once. Together, the top ten hold approximately 0.093% of the sample. The sample was CD4+ T cells from PBMCs. All receptors derive from a human donor with multiple sclerosis.

CDR3 in amino acids: CSAIYGTVQETQYF. In DNA form, the CDR3 reads TGCAGTGCTATTTATGGGACAGTCCAAGAGACCCAGTACTTC. V usage is TRBV20-1 and J usage is TRBJ2-5; TRBD1 matches at 7 bases. CDR1 DFQATT and CDR2 SNEGSKA come from the germline V gene (reference sequence). After removal of 4 bases from V and 1 base from J, the junction contained 6 bases not matched to a gene. The CDR3 spans 14 residues.

This chain joins TRBV7-9 and TRBJ1-4, with D perhaps TRBD1 (5 bases). Germline V gene data show CDR1 as SEHNR and CDR2 as FQNEAQ (reference sequence). The CDR3 sequence is 14 residues long. V was cut by 2 bases and J by 7 bases, with 11 bases left in between. The CDR3, as DNA: TGTGCCAGCAGCTTAAAGACAGTGGTTGAAAAACTGTTTTTT. This encodes CASSLKTVVEKLFF.

V is TRBV5-4 and J is TRBJ1-4; the D is unclear. CDR1 SGHNT and CDR2 YYREEE come from the germline V gene (reference sequence). Trimming stripped 5 bases from V and 10 bases from J, with 27 bases between. The CDR3 loop spans 17 amino acids. The CDR3 region is CASSLSGGTIEWGKLFF. The DNA of the CDR3 is TGTGCCAGCAGTTTGAGTGGCGGCACTATCGAATGGGGAAAACTGTTTTTT. The entire variable domain, with the rest obtained from reference TRBV5-4 and TRBJ1-4, is as follows: ETGVTQSPTHLIKTRGQQVTLRCSSQSGHNTVSWYQQALGQGPQFIFQYYREEENGRGNFPPRFSGLQFPNYSSELNVNALELDDSALYLCASSLSGGTIEWGKLFFGSGTQLSVL.

The CDR3 DNA reads as TGTGCCAGCAGCCACCCCGGACAGGGGTTTAACACTGAAGCTTTCTTT. It codes for CASSHPGQGFNTEAFF. The chain has TRBV7-2 and TRBJ1-1; 9 bases map to TRBD1. CDR3 length equals 16 residues. With V trimmed by 5 bases and J by 2 bases, 9 bases remained unmatched. Germline CDR1 and CDR2: SGHTA and FQGNSA.

The CDR3 reads CASSRDRGASGYGYTF. For the CDR3, the DNA is TGTGCCAGCAGTCGGGACAGGGGGGCAAGCGGCTATGGCTACACCTTC. The J gene is TRBJ1-2, the V gene TRBV27; 11 positions agree with TRBD1. The CDR3 is 16 residues long. Trimming at V came to 5 bases and at J to 4 bases, leaving 9 bases not matched to a gene. CDR1 MNHEY and CDR2 SMNVEV come from the germline V gene (reference sequence).

This chain connects TRBV7-3 to TRBJ1-1; D gene uncertain. Trimming cost V 1 base and J 6 bases, with 9 bases left between them. The CDR3 sequence is 13 residues long. Per germline, CDR1 SGHTA and CDR2 FQGTGA. CDR3 protein: CASSLNRESEAFF. The CDR3 nucleotides read TGTGCCAGCAGCTTAAATAGGGAATCTGAAGCTTTCTTT.

V is TRBV29-1 and J is TRBJ2-1; TRBD1 is a possible D gene (5 bases). This CDR3 spans 16 amino acids. The germline gives CDR1 SQVTM, CDR2 ANQGSEA. The V end was cut by 3 bases, the J end by 4 bases, with 19 bases between. The CDR3 sequence: CSVDLTARARYNEQFF. DNA for the CDR3: TGCAGCGTTGACCTGACCGCCAGGGCGCGGTACAATGAGCAGTTCTTC.

This sequence joins TRBV19 and TRBJ2-3, with no clear D. Trimming left V 8 bases short and J 0 bases short, with 9 bases between. The germline V gene encodes CDR1 LNHDA and CDR2 SQIVND (reference sequence). The CDR3 sequence is 13 residues long. CDR3 sequence reads: CASRGLSTDTQYF. In DNA, the CDR3 is TGTGCCAGTCGAGGCCTTAGCACAGATACGCAGTATTTT.

The CDR3: CSAKRRNTEAFF. CDR3 coding DNA: TGCAGCGCCAAGCGCAGGAACACTGAAGCTTTCTTT. The V and J genes are TRBV29-1 and TRBJ1-1; D unresolved. This CDR3 is built from 12 residues. Germline CDR1 SQVTM, CDR2 ANQGSEA. The ends were cut back, 7 bases at V and 1 base at J, with 10 bases in the middle.

CDR3 amino acids: CASSEGGGYGYTF. CDR3 sequence (DNA): TGTGCCAGCAGTGAAGGAGGAGGGTATGGCTACACCTTC. This rearrangement joins TRBV2 to TRBJ1-2; D unresolved. The germline V and J ends were trimmed by 1 base and 5 bases, with 8 bases remaining between them. The CDR3 totals 13 residues. In germline, CDR1 is SNHLY, CDR2 FYNNEI.

The chain joins TRBV27 to TRBJ2-2; no definite D call. Germline CDR1 MNHEY, CDR2 SMNVEV (reference sequence). The CDR3 is made up of 14 amino acids. V was clipped by 3 bases and J by 2 bases, with 7 bases between them. As DNA, the CDR3 is TGTGCCAGCAGTTTCGGCTATAACACCGGGGAGCTGTTTTTT. This codes for CASSFGYNTGELFF.

The chain is built from TRBV7-9 and TRBJ2-3; 10 positions agree with TRBD1. CDR3 length: 17 residues. V dropped 6 bases and J dropped 6; count of bases not matched to a gene: 15. Germline V CDR1 and CDR2: SEHNR, FQNEAQ (reference sequence). The CDR3, as DNA: TGTGCCAGCAGGTCGAGAGGGGAGGGACAGGGGCCGGATACGCAGTATTTT. Its protein is CASRSRGEGQGPDTQYF. The full variable domain, completed using reference TRBV7-9 and TRBJ2-3, is DTGVSQNPRHKITKRGQNVTFRCDPISEHNRLYWYRQTLGQGPEFLTYFQNEAQLEKSRLLSDRFSAERPKGSFSTLEIQRTEQGDSAMYLCASRSRGEGQGPDTQYFGPGTRLTVL.

This clonotype was found once. The DNA of the CDR3 is TGTGCTAGTGGTTTGTCATCGGTGGTCAGACACTATCCCACCCAGTACTTC. As protein: CASGLSSVVRHYPTQYF. The gene calls are TRBV12-5 and TRBJ2-5, with D hard to call. This CDR3 is 17 amino acids long. Germline V CDR1 and CDR2: LGHNT, FRNRAP. V was cut by 2 bases and J by 8 bases, with 24 bases left in between.

As DNA, the CDR3 is TGTGCCAGCAGCTTAACGGGACGTGAGCAGTTCTTC. This translates into CASSLTGREQFF. The V gene is TRBV7-2, the J gene TRBJ2-1; D might be TRBD1 or TRBD2, each matching 5 bases. This CDR3 contains 12 residues. Germline assignment: CDR1 SGHTA and CDR2 FQGNSA. V was pared by 2 bases and J by 9 bases, with 8 bases between.

This chain connects TRBV4-2 to TRBJ1-5; D not resolved. V lost 0 bases to trimming and J lost 10 bases, with 16 bases between them. Germline-derived CDR1 and CDR2 are LGHNA and YNFKEQ. This CDR3 is 15 amino acids long. The CDR3 spells CASSQDRLDTSPQHF. The CDR3 DNA reads as TGTGCCAGCAGCCAAGATAGACTAGACACCAGTCCCCAGCATTTT.

The chain recombines TRBV15 with TRBJ2-3; unclear D gene. V lost 0 bases and J lost 7, with 8 bases in between. Germline loops: CDR1 LNHNV, CDR2 YYDKDF (reference sequence). CDR3 size: 13 residues. CDR3 amino acids: CATSRDLKNTQYF. CDR3 nucleotides: TGTGCCACCAGCAGAGATTTAAAAAATACGCAGTATTTT.

The chain recombines TRBV28 with TRBJ1-5, with 7 bases fitting TRBD1. In germline, CDR1 is MDHEN, CDR2 SYDVKM. V was clipped by 2 bases and J by 9 bases; unmatched bases: 7. CDR3 length equals 14 residues. The DNA for the CDR3 is TGTGCCAGCAGTTTAGTCGAGGGGGCTTGGCCCCAGCATTTT. This gives the protein CASSLVEGAWPQHF.

V gene TRBV4-1 combines with J gene TRBJ1-6, with D unresolved. This CDR3 is built from 16 residues. V was pared by 0 bases and J by 4 bases, with 10 bases between. Germline values: CDR1 MGHRA, CDR2 YSYEKL. The CDR3 spells CASSQDKGGYNSPLHF. The DNA of the CDR3 is TGCGCCAGCAGCCAAGATAAGGGTGGATATAATTCACCCCTCCACTTT.

V and J are TRBV28 and TRBJ2-3, with 10 bases that match TRBD2. Germline V gene lookup returns CDR1 MDHEN and CDR2 SYDVKM. The CDR3 has 14 amino acids. V shed 10 bases, J shed 5 bases, and the junction held 9 bases outside the gene matches. The CDR3, as DNA: TGTGCCACTGGGTCTAGCGGGGGAGTAGATACGCAGTATTTT. Protein: CATGSSGGVDTQYF.